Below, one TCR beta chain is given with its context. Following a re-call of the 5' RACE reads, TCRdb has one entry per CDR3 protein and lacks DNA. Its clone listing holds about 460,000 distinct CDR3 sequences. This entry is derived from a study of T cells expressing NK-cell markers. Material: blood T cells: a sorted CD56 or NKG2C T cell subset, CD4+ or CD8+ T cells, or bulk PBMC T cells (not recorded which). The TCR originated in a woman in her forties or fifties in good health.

This CDR3 reads CAISESRDRYF. The chain uses TRBV10-3 and TRBJ2-7; TCRdb's D gene call, TRBD1, goes unchecked for lack of DNA. This CDR3 is 11 amino acids long. The germline V gene encodes CDR1 ENHRY and CDR2 SYGVKD.